The 19 T cell receptor beta chains below all came from one sample that was sequenced in a study of OX40 agonist ivuxolimab in advanced cancers. Method: immunoSEQ multiplex PCR; TCRdb's copy keeps in-frame clones and lacks some. The sample holds 28,000 or so clones, 70% to 90% seen once. The starting material was CD4+ or CD8+ T cells sorted from blood, obtained in a trial of the OX40 agonist ivuxolimab. The receptors were sampled from an adult with an advanced solid tumor such as melanoma, head and neck, liver or kidney cancer.

This clone is medium-sized by share. The chain is built from TRBV6-1 and TRBJ1-1; D ambiguous. The ends were cut back, 1 base at V and 7 bases at J, with 7 bases in the middle. This CDR3 has 12 residues. Germline-derived CDR1 and CDR2 are MNHNS and SASEGT. The CDR3 bases are TGTGCCAGCAGTGAAGAGATAAGTGAAGCTTTCTTT. It translates to CASSEEISEAFF.

This chain joins TRBV9 and TRBJ2-7; 8 bases agree with TRBD1. V lost 4 bases, J lost 1 base, and 4 bases stayed unmatched. Germline V CDR1 and CDR2: SGDLS, YYNGEE. This CDR3 region has 14 residues. Here the CDR3 reads CASSPGTGSYEQYF. In DNA, the CDR3 is TGTGCCAGCAGCCCCGGGACAGGTTCCTACGAGCAGTACTTC.

The chain carries TRBV2 and TRBJ1-1; no firm D call. The CDR3 contains 11 residues. Germline lookup yields CDR1 SNHLY and CDR2 FYNNEI. Trimming removed 8 bases at V and 2 bases at J, with 6 bases between. CDR3 protein: CASVPNTEAFF. The CDR3 DNA reads as TGTGCCAGCGTCCCCAACACTGAAGCTTTCTTT. Full variable domain (outside the CDR3, taken from reference TRBV2 and TRBJ1-1): EPEVTQTPSHQVTQMGQEVILRCVPISNHLYFYWYRQILGQKVEFLVSFYNNEISEKSEIFDDQFSVERPDGSNFTLKIRSTKLEDSAMYFCASVPNTEAFFGQGTRLTVV.

The J gene is TRBJ2-5, the V gene TRBV7-6; D tentatively fits TRBD1 or TRBD2 (6 bases each). Germline V gene sequence: CDR1 SGHVS, CDR2 FNYEAQ. The CDR3 is made up of 15 amino acids. Trimming shortened V by 5 bases and J by 5 bases, and 18 bases separated the two germline ends. The CDR3 spells CASSQTGASGETQYF. The CDR3 DNA is TGTGCCAGCAGCCAGACGGGGGCCTCGGGGGAGACCCAGTACTTC.

V usage is TRBV27 and J usage is TRBJ1-1; 7 positions agree with TRBD1. Trimming cost V 3 bases and J 3 bases; bases outside gene matches: 4. Germline V CDR1 and CDR2: MNHEY, SMNVEV (reference sequence). CDR3 length: 14 residues. The CDR3 coding sequence is TGTGCCAGCAGTTTGACAGGGTGGGACACTGAAGCTTTCTTT. This sequence encodes CASSLTGWDTEAFF.

The count of this clone is one. V and J are TRBV28 and TRBJ1-3; D ambiguous. CDR3 length equals 13 residues. V lost 11 bases and J lost 0, with 11 bases in between. Germline V CDR1 and CDR2: MDHEN, SYDVKM. The CDR3 spells CAAGVDSGNTIYF. CDR3 DNA sequence: TGTGCCGCTGGGGTGGACTCTGGAAACACCATATATTTT.

This clone showed up just a few times. V gene TRBV10-3 combines with J gene TRBJ2-1; 11 bases agree with TRBD2. Germline CDR1 and CDR2: ENHRY and SYGVKD. Trimming took 7 bases from V and 4 from J; bases not matched to a gene: 6. The CDR3 contains 15 residues. The CDR3 protein is CAIKGTSGRYNEQFF. As DNA, the CDR3 is TGTGCCATCAAGGGGACTAGCGGACGGTACAATGAGCAGTTCTTC.

V and J are TRBV9 and TRBJ2-1; tentative D call: TRBD1 (6 bases). V lost 3 bases, J lost 6 bases, and 10 bases lay in between. CDR1 and CDR2 (germline): SGDLS, YYNGEE. The CDR3 is made up of 13 amino acids. The CDR3: CASSARGSNEQFF. In nucleotides, the CDR3 is TGTGCCAGCAGCGCGAGGGGGTCCAATGAGCAGTTCTTC.

The rearrangement links TRBV9 to TRBJ2-1; no clear D. Germline V gene sequence: CDR1 SGDLS, CDR2 YYNGEE. The CDR3 has 15 residues. V was shortened by 2 bases and J by 3 bases, with 12 bases between the two germline ends. CDR3 nucleotide sequence: TGTGCCAGCAGCGTGAGTTCCGCCGTCTACAATGAGCAGTTCTTC. Its translation is CASSVSSAVYNEQFF.

The genes are TRBV4-1 and TRBJ1-1; tentative D call: TRBD1 (5 bases). Germline V gene data show CDR1 as MGHRA and CDR2 as YSYEKL. The length of the CDR3 is 15 residues. The V end lost 1 base, the J end lost 1 base, and 10 bases lay between the germline ends. The CDR3 nucleotides read TGCGCCAGCAGCCAAGTTGGGGGTGCGAACACTGAAGCTTTCTTT. This encodes CASSQVGGANTEAFF.

The chain has TRBV27 and TRBJ1-2; D not certain. CDR1 is MNHEY and CDR2 is SMNVEV in the germline V gene (reference sequence). CDR3 length equals 14 residues. V shed 7 bases and J shed 1 base, with 13 bases lying between them. The CDR3 here is CASKSGPLNYGYTF. Written as DNA, the CDR3 is TGTGCCAGCAAAAGCGGACCGCTTAACTATGGCTACACCTTC.

V usage is TRBV7-3 and J usage is TRBJ2-1, with D unresolved. This CDR3 comprises 15 residues. CDR1 is SGHTA, CDR2 FQGTGA, per germline. V shed 1 base and J shed 2 bases, with 9 bases lying between them. CDR3 amino acids: CASSLSDSTYNEQFF. DNA for the CDR3: TGTGCCAGCAGCTTAAGCGACTCAACCTACAATGAGCAGTTCTTC. The entire variable domain, with the rest obtained from reference TRBV7-3 and TRBJ2-1, is as follows: GAGVSQTPSNKVTEKGKYVELRCDPISGHTALYWYRQSLGQGPEFLIYFQGTGAADDSGLPNDRFFAVRPEGSVSTLKIQRTERGDSAVYLCASSLSDSTYNEQFFGPGTRLTVL.

This chain links TRBV4-1 with TRBJ2-7, with 8 bases aligning to TRBD2. Germline V lookup: CDR1 MGHRA, CDR2 YSYEKL. J gave up 3 bases and V 1 base, and 5 bases lay outside the gene matches. The length of the CDR3 is 15 residues. This chain's CDR3 is CASSQVWTSIYEQYF. The CDR3 nucleotides read TGCGCCAGCAGCCAAGTCTGGACTAGCATCTACGAGCAGTACTTC.

The chain combines TRBV4-1 with TRBJ2-7; 11 positions agree with TRBD2. This CDR3 has 17 residues. Germline CDR1 MGHRA, CDR2 YSYEKL. V lost 2 bases to trimming and J lost 2 bases; unmatched junction nucleotides: 8. CDR3 nucleotide sequence: TGCGCCAGCAGCCAAATCTTTTATAGCGGGAGGGCCTACGAGCAGTACTTC. It is translated as CASSQIFYSGRAYEQYF.

V gene TRBV7-6 combines with J gene TRBJ2-5; TRBD1 is a possible D gene (6 bases). Germline values: CDR1 SGHVS, CDR2 FNYEAQ. This CDR3 region has 15 residues. Trimming took 5 bases from V and 4 from J, leaving 17 bases between them. In nucleotides, the CDR3 is TGTGCCAGCAGCCCTTTAGGGGGAGCGGCAGAGACCCAGTACTTC. Translated: CASSPLGGAAETQYF. Looking up the rest from reference TRBV7-6 and TRBJ2-5 gives the full variable domain: GAGVSQSPRYKVTKRGQDVALRCDPISGHVSLYWYRQALGQGPEFLTYFNYEAQQDKSGLPNDRFSAERPEGSISTLTIQRTEQRDSAMYRCASSPLGGAAETQYFGPGTRLLVL.

The rearrangement joins TRBV27 to TRBJ2-3, with 9 bases lining up with TRBD1. CDR3 length: 17 residues. J gave up 8 bases and V 5 bases, and 17 bases lay outside the gene matches. Germline CDR1 and CDR2: MNHEY and SMNVEV (reference sequence). For the CDR3, the DNA is TGTGCCAGCAGTCCCCCCGAGACAGGGGGTCTGACGGGTACGCAGTATTTT. Residues: CASSPPETGGLTGTQYF.

The genes are TRBV6-6 and TRBJ1-1; a possible D gene is TRBD1 (5 bases). This CDR3 region has 14 residues. Trimming left V 4 bases short and J 1 base short, with 10 bases between. CDR1 is MNHNY, CDR2 SVGAGI, per germline (reference sequence). The CDR3 DNA reads TGTGCCAGCAGTTGGTCCCAGGGGAACACTGAAGCTTTCTTT. Its protein is CASSWSQGNTEAFF.

The V call is TRBV27, the J call TRBJ2-5; D gene unclear. Germline V CDR1 and CDR2: MNHEY, SMNVEV (reference sequence). The CDR3 length is 16 residues. Trimming left V 7 bases short and J 1 base short, with 19 bases between. The CDR3 region has the DNA TGTGCCAGCAATCCCTTAAGGGTGACTGCCCAAGAGACCCAGTACTTC. This codes for CASNPLRVTAQETQYF.

The chain joins TRBV28 to TRBJ2-1; 10 bases align to TRBD2. Germline V lookup: CDR1 MDHEN, CDR2 SYDVKM. Unmatched junction bases numbered 7, after V lost 2 bases and J lost 0 bases. CDR3 length: 18 amino acids. This CDR3 is CASSLPTSGSGSYNEQFF. In DNA form, the CDR3 reads TGTGCCAGCAGTTTACCGACTAGCGGGTCAGGCTCCTACAATGAGCAGTTCTTC. The full variable domain, its missing parts supplied by reference TRBV28 and TRBJ2-1, is DVKVTQSSRYLVKRTGEKVFLECVQDMDHENMFWYRQDPGLGLRLIYFSYDVKMKEKGDIPEGYSVSREKKERFSLILESASTNQTSMYLCASSLPTSGSGSYNEQFFGPGTRLTVL.